Listed below are T cell receptor beta chains from one sample, sequenced in a study of blood T cells in healthy people across ages. Using its own MiXCR run on the 5' RACE reads, TCRdb lists one record per CDR3 protein. This table has around 1.5 million distinct CDR3 sequences, 35% to 45% appearing once. Sequencing was done on a sample of blood. Receptors originate from a woman aged 18-30 years in good health. Each CDR3 is given with its conserved first and last residue. Fields, in order: D gene, J gene, V gene, clone size, CDR3 DNA, CDR3 protein. D genes are given only for firm matches. Clone sizes are given selectively: once, few, many, or a class where the clone is expanded.

NA	TRBJ1-1	TRBV5-1	NA	TGCGCCAGCGGGGCTGTAGGGACGGAGAACACTGAAGCTTTCTTT	CASGAVGTENTEAFF
NA	TRBJ2-7	TRBV4-1	NA	TGCGCCAGCAGCCACCTCGGGTTCTCCAATGAGCAGTACTTC	CASSHLGFSNEQYF
TRBD1	TRBJ2-5	TRBV12-5	once	TGTGCTAGTGGTGTCGCAGGGGGCTTGGAGACCCAGTACTTC	CASGVAGGLETQYF
TRBD2	TRBJ2-7	TRBV5-1	NA	TGCGCCAGCAGCATGGGACTAGCGAGCTACAATGAGCAGTACTTC	CASSMGLASYNEQYF
TRBD1	TRBJ1-2	TRBV6-1	NA	TGTGCCAGCAGTGACCCAAGTCGACAGGGGATCAACTATGGCTACACCTTC	CASSDPSRQGINYGYTF
TRBD1	TRBJ2-4	TRBV9	few	TGTGCCAGCAGCTTAACAGGGGGGATCGACATTCAGTACTTC	CASSLTGGIDIQYF
TRBD2	TRBJ2-1	TRBV5-1	few	TGCGCCAGCAGCCCCCAAACTAGCGCCCGCTACAATGAGCAGTTCTTC	CASSPQTSARYNEQFF
TRBD1	TRBJ2-3	TRBV13	NA	TGTGCCAGCAGCTTGGGCGAAGGACAGGGCGCAGATACGCAGTATTTT	CASSLGEGQGADTQYF
NA	TRBJ2-3	TRBV6-6	few	TGTGCCAGCAGTTCAGGAACTAGCTTTGGCCCAGATACGCAGTATTTT	CASSSGTSFGPDTQYF
TRBD1	TRBJ2-7	TRBV28	NA	TGTGCCAGCAGGGCCCCGGGACAGGGGGGTTACGAGCAGTACTTC	CASRAPGQGGYEQYF
TRBD2	TRBJ2-3	TRBV27	few	TGTGCCAGCAGCAGGGCTAGCGGGATACAGGAGCAGTATTTT	CASSRASGIQEQYF
NA	TRBJ2-5	TRBV28	NA	TGTGCCAGCAGTTTAACGGTGGCAGAAGAGACCCAGTACTTC	CASSLTVAEETQYF
TRBD1	TRBJ2-3	TRBV4-1	NA	TGCGCCAGCAGCCAAGGGGCGTTCCGGGACAGGGCCGATACGCAGTATTTT	CASSQGAFRDRADTQYF
TRBD2	TRBJ2-1	TRBV3-1	NA	TGTGCCAGCAGCCAGACTAGCGGCTTGGGGAATGAGCAGTTCTTC	CASSQTSGLGNEQFF
NA	TRBJ2-1	TRBV24-1	NA	TGTGCCACCAGTGATTCCCTGGTCGATGAGCAGTTCTTC	CATSDSLVDEQFF
NA	TRBJ2-1	TRBV2	NA	TGTGCCAGCTTGTACAATGAGCAGTTCTTC	CASLYNEQFF
NA	TRBJ1-3	TRBV29-1	once	TGCAGCGTTGAGGAGGGGGCTGGAAACACCATATATTTT	CSVEEGAGNTIYF
TRBD1	TRBJ1-2	TRBV12-3/TRBV12-4	NA	TGTGCCAGCAGGTTAGGGCCCCCTGACAGGGAGAACTATGGCTACACCTTC	CASRLGPPDRENYGYTF
TRBD2	TRBJ2-1	TRBV5-1	NA	TGCGCCAGCAGCTCGGGGGGGACTAGCGGGACTGAGCAGTTCTTC	CASSSGGTSGTEQFF
NA	TRBJ1-1	TRBV6-5	NA	TGTGCCAGCAAACGGGGGGCGTTGACTGAAGCTTTCTTT	CASKRGALTEAFF
TRBD1	TRBJ2-6	TRBV29-1	once	TGCAGCGTCCATGGGACAGGGGCTGGGGCCAACGTCCTGACTTTC	CSVHGTGAGANVLTF
TRBD2	TRBJ2-1	TRBV6-2/TRBV6-3	few	TGTGCCAGCAGTTATACTCGGGGGGAGGGCCTCTACAATGAGCAGTTCTTC	CASSYTRGEGLYNEQFF
TRBD1	TRBJ1-2	TRBV20-1	NA	TGCAGTGCTACCGGACAGGCGCCTTCCCTTGGTGGCTACACCTTC	CSATGQAPSLGGYTF
TRBD1	TRBJ1-6	TRBV18	NA	TGTGCCAGCTCGGAGGACAGGTTCTATTCACCCCTCCACTTT	CASSEDRFYSPLHF
NA	TRBJ2-6	TRBV12-3/TRBV12-4	NA	TGTGCCAGCGGGGACCTCTCTGGGGCCAACGTCCTGACTTTC	CASGDLSGANVLTF
NA	TRBJ2-1	TRBV5-1	NA	TGCGCCAGCAGCTTGGAGGGAGCGGTTTACAATGAGCAGTTCTTC	CASSLEGAVYNEQFF
NA	TRBJ2-7	TRBV20-1	NA	TGCAGTGCTAGTGTCTGGGACTCCGCTAATGAGCAGTACTTC	CSASVWDSANEQYF
NA	TRBJ2-7	TRBV7-3	few	TGTGCCAGCAGCTTATCCAGGGACGACTACGAGCAGTACTTC	CASSLSRDDYEQYF
NA	TRBJ2-7	TRBV7-8	NA	TGTGCCAGCAGCGGGTCTACGAGCTCCTACAATGAGCAGTACTTC	CASSGSTSSYNEQYF
NA	TRBJ2-1	TRBV13	once	TGTGCCAGCAGCCGCGACGAGTTCTCCTACAATGAGCAGTTCTTC	CASSRDEFSYNEQFF
TRBD2	TRBJ2-1	TRBV20-1	NA	TGCAGTGCCACCTCCGCTAGCGGTTACAATGAGCAGTTCTTC	CSATSASGYNEQFF
TRBD2	TRBJ2-7	TRBV4-1	many	TGTGCCAGCAGCCCCCTAGCGGGGGGAGGGTACGAGCAGTACTTC	CASSPLAGGGYEQYF
NA	TRBJ2-2	TRBV5-1	few	TGCGCCAGCAGCTTGATGCAATCCCTGACCGGGGAGCTGTTTTTT	CASSLMQSLTGELFF
NA	TRBJ1-5	TRBV7-2	few	TGTGCCAGCAGCTTAGAAGGGAAAATGGGTAATCAGCCCCAGCATTTT	CASSLEGKMGNQPQHF
TRBD2	TRBJ2-1	TRBV5-1	NA	TGCGCCAGCATACATGGGACGGGGGGGAGCTCCTACAATGAGCAGTTCTTC	CASIHGTGGSSYNEQFF
NA	TRBJ2-3	TRBV5-1	NA	TGCGCCAGCAGCTTGGGATACGGAGATACGCAGTATTTT	CASSLGYGDTQYF
NA	TRBJ2-1	TRBV3-1	once	TGTGCCAGCAGCCATTGGACGGGACTGATGAAGACCCAGTTCTTC	CASSHWTGLMKTQFF
TRBD1	TRBJ2-7	TRBV7-9	few	TGTGCCAGCAGCTTAGCGGAGACAGGGGACTACGAGCAGTACTTC	CASSLAETGDYEQYF
TRBD1	TRBJ2-7	TRBV6-1	few	TGTGCCAGCAGTGAAAGGAGGACAGGGGGCTTGTCCTACGAGCAGTACTTC	CASSERRTGGLSYEQYF
TRBD1	TRBJ2-7	TRBV12-3/TRBV12-4	many	TGTGCCAGCAGCCTCAGGACAGGCTACGAGCAGTACTTC	CASSLRTGYEQYF